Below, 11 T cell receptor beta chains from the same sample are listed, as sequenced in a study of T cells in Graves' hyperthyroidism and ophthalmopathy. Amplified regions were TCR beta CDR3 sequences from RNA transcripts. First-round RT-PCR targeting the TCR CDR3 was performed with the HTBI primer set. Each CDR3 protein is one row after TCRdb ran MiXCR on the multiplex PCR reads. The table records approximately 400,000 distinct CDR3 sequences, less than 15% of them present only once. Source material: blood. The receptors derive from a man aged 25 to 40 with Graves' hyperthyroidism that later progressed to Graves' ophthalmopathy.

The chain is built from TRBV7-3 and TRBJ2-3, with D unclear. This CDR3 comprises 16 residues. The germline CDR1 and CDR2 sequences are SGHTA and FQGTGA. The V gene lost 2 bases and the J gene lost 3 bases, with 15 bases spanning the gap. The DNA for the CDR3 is TGTGCCAGCAGCTTACGGTCAGGTCATGGTACAGATACGCAGTATTTT. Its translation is CASSLRSGHGTDTQYF.

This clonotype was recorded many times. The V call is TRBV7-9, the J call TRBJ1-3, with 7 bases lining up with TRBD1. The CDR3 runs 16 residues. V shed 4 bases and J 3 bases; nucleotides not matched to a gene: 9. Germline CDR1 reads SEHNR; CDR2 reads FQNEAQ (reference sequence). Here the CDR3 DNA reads TGTGCCAGCAGCTCGGGACAGTTCGAGGTTGGAAACACCATATATTTT. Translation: CASSSGQFEVGNTIYF. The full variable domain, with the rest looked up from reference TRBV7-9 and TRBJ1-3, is DTGVSQNPRHKITKRGQNVTFRCDPISEHNRLYWYRQTLGQGPEFLTYFQNEAQLEKSRLLSDRFSAERPKGSFSTLEIQRTEQGDSAMYLCASSSGQFEVGNTIYFGEGSWLTVV.

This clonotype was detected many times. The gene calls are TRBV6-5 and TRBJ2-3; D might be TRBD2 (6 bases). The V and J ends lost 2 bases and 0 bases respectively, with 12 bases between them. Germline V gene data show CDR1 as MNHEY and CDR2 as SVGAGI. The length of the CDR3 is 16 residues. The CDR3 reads CASSYKRGISTDTQYF. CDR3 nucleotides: TGTGCCAGCAGTTACAAACGGGGGATCAGCACAGATACGCAGTATTTT.

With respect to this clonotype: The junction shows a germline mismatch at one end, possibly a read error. The CDR3 DNA sequence: TGTGCCAGCCCACCACGTACCCCCAGGGACCGGGGTTGGGGCTACGAGCAGTACTTC. Protein product: CASPPRTPRDRGWGYEQYF. The chain uses TRBV18 and TRBJ2-7; either TRBD1 or TRBD2 may fit D (5 bases each). This CDR3 contains 19 residues. The germline V gene has CDR1 KGHSH and CDR2 LQKENI.

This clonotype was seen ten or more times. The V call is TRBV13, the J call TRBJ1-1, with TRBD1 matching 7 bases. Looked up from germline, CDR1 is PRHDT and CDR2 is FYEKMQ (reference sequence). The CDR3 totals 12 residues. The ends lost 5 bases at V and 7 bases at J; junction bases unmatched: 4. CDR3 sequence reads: CASSQGDSEAFF. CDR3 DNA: TGTGCCAGCAGCCAGGGGGACAGTGAAGCTTTCTTT.

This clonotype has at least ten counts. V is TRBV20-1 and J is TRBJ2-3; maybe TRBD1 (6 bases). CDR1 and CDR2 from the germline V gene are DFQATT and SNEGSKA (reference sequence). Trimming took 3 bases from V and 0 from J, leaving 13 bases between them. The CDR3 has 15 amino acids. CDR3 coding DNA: TGCAGTGCTAGCCGTCGGGACACCAGCACAGATACGCAGTATTTT. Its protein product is CSASRRDTSTDTQYF.

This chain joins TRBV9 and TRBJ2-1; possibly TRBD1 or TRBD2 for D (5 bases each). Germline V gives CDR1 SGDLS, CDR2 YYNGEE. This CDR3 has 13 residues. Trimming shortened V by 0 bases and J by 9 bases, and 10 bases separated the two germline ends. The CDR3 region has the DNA TGTGCCAGCAGCGTAGCTGATGGGACTGAGCAGTTCTTC. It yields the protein CASSVADGTEQFF.

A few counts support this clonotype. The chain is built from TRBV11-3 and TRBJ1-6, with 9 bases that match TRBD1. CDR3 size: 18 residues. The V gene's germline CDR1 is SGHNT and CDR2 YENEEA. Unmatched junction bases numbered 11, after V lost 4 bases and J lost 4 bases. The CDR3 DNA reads TGTGCCAGCAGCTCGATAACCGGGACAGGGACTTATAATTCACCCCTCCACTTT. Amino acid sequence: CASSSITGTGTYNSPLHF.

The CDR3 is CASSEGTVYQETQYF. CDR3 DNA sequence: TGCGCCAGCAGCGAGGGGACAGTGTACCAAGAGACCCAGTACTTC. V usage is TRBV5-1 and J usage is TRBJ2-5; TRBD1 matches at 7 bases. CDR3 length: 15 residues. V lost 4 bases and J lost 0; bases outside the gene matches: 6. The germline V gene has CDR1 SGHRS and CDR2 YFSETQ.

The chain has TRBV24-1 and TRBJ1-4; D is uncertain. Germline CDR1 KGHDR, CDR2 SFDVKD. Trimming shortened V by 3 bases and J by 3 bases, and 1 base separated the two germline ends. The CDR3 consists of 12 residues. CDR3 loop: CATSDANEKLFF. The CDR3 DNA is TGTGCCACCAGTGATGCTAATGAAAAACTGTTTTTT.

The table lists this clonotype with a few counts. CDR3 loop: CASSLRGAGSSPLHF. The CDR3 coding sequence is TGTGCCAGCAGTTTAAGGGGGGCTGGGAGTTCACCCCTCCACTTT. The genes are TRBV28 and TRBJ1-6; TRBD1 might be the D (6 bases). Germline-derived CDR1 and CDR2 are MDHEN and SYDVKM. V lost 2 bases to trimming and J lost 9 bases, with 14 bases between them. This CDR3 is 15 amino acids long.